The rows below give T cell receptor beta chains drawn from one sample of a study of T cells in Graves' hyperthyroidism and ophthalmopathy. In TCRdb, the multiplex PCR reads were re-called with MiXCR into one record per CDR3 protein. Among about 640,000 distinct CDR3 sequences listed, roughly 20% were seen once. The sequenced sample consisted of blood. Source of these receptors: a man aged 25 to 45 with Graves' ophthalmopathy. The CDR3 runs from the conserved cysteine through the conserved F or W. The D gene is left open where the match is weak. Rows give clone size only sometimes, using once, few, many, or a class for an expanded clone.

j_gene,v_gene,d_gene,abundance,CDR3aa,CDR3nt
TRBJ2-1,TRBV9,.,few,CASSVGGSSFLSSYNEQFF,TGTGCCAGCAGCGTAGGCGGGTCCTCGTTCTTGAGCTCCTACAATGAGCAGTTCTTC
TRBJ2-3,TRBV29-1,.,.,CSVQVRTRTDTQYF,TGCAGCGTTCAGGTCCGGACCCGCACAGATACGCAGTATTTT
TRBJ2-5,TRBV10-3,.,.,CAISERGDETQYF,TGTGCCATCAGTGAACGTGGGGACGAGACCCAGTACTTC
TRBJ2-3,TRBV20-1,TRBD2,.,CSAIFSGRSTDTQYF,TGCAGTGCTATCTTTAGCGGGAGGAGCACAGATACGCAGTATTTT
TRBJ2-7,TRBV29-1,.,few,CSVEVSNYEQYF,TGCAGCGTTGAAGTCTCGAACTACGAGCAGTACTTC
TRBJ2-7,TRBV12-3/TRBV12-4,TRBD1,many,CASSSSRGRQGAGYEQYF,TGTGCCAGCAGTTCATCCCGTGGGCGGCAGGGGGCCGGCTACGAGCAGTACTTC
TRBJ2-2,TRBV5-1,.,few,CASSVGVQGNTGELFF,TGCGCCAGCAGCGTGGGAGTACAGGGGAACACCGGGGAGCTGTTTTTT
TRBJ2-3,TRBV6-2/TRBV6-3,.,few,CASSNKSPLEVPDTQYF,TGTGCCAGCAGCAACAAGTCGCCGCTAGAGGTTCCAGATACGCAGTATTTT
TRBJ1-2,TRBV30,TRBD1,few,CAWSTQQGGSYGYTF,TGTGCCTGGAGTACTCAACAGGGGGGGAGCTATGGCTACACCTTC
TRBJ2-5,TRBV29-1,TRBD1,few,CSVYFRDRGAQETQYF,TGCAGCGTTTACTTTAGGGACAGGGGGGCCCAAGAGACCCAGTACTTC
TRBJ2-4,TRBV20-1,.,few,CSAREGAGRKNIQYF,TGCAGTGCTAGGGAAGGTGCGGGGAGGAAAAACATTCAGTACTTC
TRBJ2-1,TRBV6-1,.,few,CASRPFDGPSYNEQFF,TGTGCCAGCAGGCCGTTTGACGGCCCCTCCTACAATGAGCAGTTCTTC
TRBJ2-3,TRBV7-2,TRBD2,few,CASLGGLAGDGTQYF,TGTGCCAGCCTAGGGGGACTAGCGGGAGATGGTACGCAGTATTTT
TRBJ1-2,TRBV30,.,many,CAWSPGGSYGYTF,TGTGCCTGGAGTCCCGGGGGGAGCTATGGCTACACCTTC
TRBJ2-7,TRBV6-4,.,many,CASSDLTGRDHEQYF,TGTGCCAGCAGTGACTTAACAGGTAGAGACCACGAGCAGTACTTC
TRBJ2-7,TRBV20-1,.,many,CSAPRRGQDEQYF,TGCAGTGCCCCGAGAAGAGGGCAGGACGAGCAGTACTTC
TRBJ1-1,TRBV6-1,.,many,CASSEPGRDTEAFF,TGTGCCAGCAGTGAACCAGGGAGGGACACTGAAGCTTTCTTT
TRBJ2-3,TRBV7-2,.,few,CASSRTTKAKDTQYF,TGTGCCAGCAGCCGTACAACAAAAGCGAAAGATACGCAGTATTTT
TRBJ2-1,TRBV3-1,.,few,CASSQGLGISNEQFF,TGTGCCAGCAGCCAAGGTCTTGGGATTTCAAATGAGCAGTTCTTC
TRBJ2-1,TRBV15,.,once,CATSRDPAGQKGNEQFF,TGTGCCACCAGCAGAGATCCGGCGGGACAGAAGGGCAATGAGCAGTTCTTC
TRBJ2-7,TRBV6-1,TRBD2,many,CASSEAPSGRIYEQYF,TGTGCCAGCAGTGAAGCGCCTAGCGGGAGAATATACGAGCAGTACTTC
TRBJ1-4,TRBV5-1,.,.,CASRSGATNEKLFF,TGCGCCAGCAGGTCAGGTGCAACTAATGAAAAACTGTTTTTT
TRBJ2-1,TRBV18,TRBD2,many,CASSGGGSEQFF,TGTGCCAGCTCCGGCGGGGGTAGCGAGCAGTTCTTC
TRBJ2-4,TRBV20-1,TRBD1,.,CSAGTGRAKNIQYF,TGCAGTGCTGGGACAGGGAGAGCCAAAAACATTCAGTACTTC
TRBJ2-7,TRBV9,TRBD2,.,CASSVAPSGPTYEQYF,TGTGCCAGCAGCGTAGCTCCTAGCGGGCCAACCTACGAGCAGTACTTC
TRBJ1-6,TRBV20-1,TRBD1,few,CSARVGTGNSPLHF,TGCAGTGCTAGAGTCGGGACAGGGAATTCACCCCTCCACTTT
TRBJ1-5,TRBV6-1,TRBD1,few,CASRKGQTNQPQHF,TGTGCCAGCAGGAAGGGACAGACCAATCAGCCCCAGCATTTT
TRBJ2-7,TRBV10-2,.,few,CASSDLIHRRLGEQYF,TGCGCCAGCAGTGACTTGATTCACAGGCGCCTCGGCGAGCAGTACTTC
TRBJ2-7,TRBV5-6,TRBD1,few,CASSYIGQALYEQYF,TGTGCCAGCAGCTATATTGGACAGGCCCTATACGAGCAGTACTTC
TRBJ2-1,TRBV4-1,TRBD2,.,CASSQGYGRSSNEQFF,TGCGCCAGCAGCCAAGGTTACGGGAGGTCCTCCAATGAGCAGTTCTTC
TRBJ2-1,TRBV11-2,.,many,CASSLTSSTGKEFF,TGTGCCAGCAGCTTAACCTCATCCACAGGGAAAGAGTTCTTC
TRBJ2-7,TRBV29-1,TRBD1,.,CSAQGQANEQYF,TGCAGCGCTCAAGGACAGGCCAACGAGCAGTACTTC
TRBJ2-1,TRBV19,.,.,CASSLSFSYNEQFF,TGTGCCAGTAGCCTATCCTTCTCCTACAATGAGCAGTTCTTC
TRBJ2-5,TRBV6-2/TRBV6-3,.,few,CASSPPGPLETQYF,TGTGCCAGCAGTCCGCCTGGGCCCCTAGAGACCCAGTACTTC
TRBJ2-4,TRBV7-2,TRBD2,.,CASSLASGRGAKNIQYF,TGTGCCAGCAGCTTAGCTAGCGGGAGGGGAGCCAAAAACATTCAGTACTTC
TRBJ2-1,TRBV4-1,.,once,CASSQEGLADNEQFF,TGCGCCAGCAGCCAAGAAGGGTTAGCGGACAATGAGCAGTTCTTC
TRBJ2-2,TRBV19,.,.,CASSFGKELFF,TGTGCCAGTAGTTTTGGGAAGGAGCTGTTTTTT
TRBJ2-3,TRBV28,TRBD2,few,CASSLWREGTDTQYF,TGTGCCAGCAGTTTATGGCGGGAGGGGACAGATACGCAGTATTTT
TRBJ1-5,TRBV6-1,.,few,CASSRDLLSSQHF,TGTGCCAGCAGTCGGGACCTCCTGTCGTCCCAGCATTTT
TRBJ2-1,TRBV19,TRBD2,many,CASSMTAGGTYNEQFF,TGTGCCAGTAGTATGACCGCGGGAGGCACCTACAATGAGCAGTTCTTC
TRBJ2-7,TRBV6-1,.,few,CASSEMRAVSYEQYF,TGTGCCAGCAGTGAAATGAGGGCCGTTTCCTACGAGCAGTACTTC
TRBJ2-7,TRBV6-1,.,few,CASSATRSGHEQYF,TGTGCCAGCAGCGCGACCCGGTCGGGTCACGAGCAGTACTTC
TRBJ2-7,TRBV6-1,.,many,CASRSAEEQYF,TGTGCCAGCAGGTCAGCTGAAGAGCAGTACTTC
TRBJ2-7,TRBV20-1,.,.,CSATQGGLPEQYF,TGCAGTGCCACTCAGGGGGGACTACCCGAGCAGTACTTC
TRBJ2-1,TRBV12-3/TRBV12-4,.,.,CASSPGVYEQFF,TGTGCCAGCAGTCCTGGCGTTTATGAGCAGTTCTTC
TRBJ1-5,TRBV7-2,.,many,CASSLSGAREPQHF,TGTGCCAGCAGCTTATCCGGGGCCAGAGAGCCCCAGCATTTT
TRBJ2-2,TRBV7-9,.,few,CASSSPKEWTGELFF,TGTGCCAGCAGCTCCCCCAAGGAATGGACCGGGGAGCTGTTTTTT
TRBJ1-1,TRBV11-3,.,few,CASSLKRNTEAFF,TGTGCCAGCAGCTTAAAAAGGAACACTGAAGCTTTCTTT
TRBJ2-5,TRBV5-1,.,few,CASSLTTPRVGETQYF,TGCGCCAGCAGCTTGACTACGCCCCGGGTAGGAGAGACCCAGTACTTC
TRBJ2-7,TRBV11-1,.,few,CASSSSSSWNTYEQHF,TGTGCCAGCAGCTCCTCCTCTAGCTGGAATACCTACGAGCAGCACTTC